The text below deals with one T cell receptor (beta chain). These data come from a study of blood T cell repertoires in COVID-19. Per the study methods: Amplification of reference gene primers was used by the study to estimate nucleated cell counts. Profiled with immunoSEQ multiplex PCR; TCRdb holds only in-frame clones, not every one. V and J calls and clone size are those listed in that table; D and trimming were worked out from the DNA. The sample holds a few hundred thousand clones, over 75% seen once. V trimming: 5 bases; J trimming: 7 bases; junction bases outside the gene matches: 6. CDR3 size: 13 residues. Germline loops: CDR1 LNHNV, CDR2 YYDKDF (reference sequence).

The origin of this receptor is a man aged 50-59 years with active or convalescent COVID-19. Sequencing used peripheral blood. This chain joins TRBV15 and TRBJ1-2; 8 nucleotides match TRBD1. The CDR3 nucleotides are TGTGCCACCAGCCTTGGACAGGGCGGTGGCTACACCTTC. It encodes CATSLGQGGGYTF.